These T cell receptor beta chains were read from a single sample in a study of T-cell memory formation after mild COVID-19. Each CDR3 protein gets one entry after TCRdb re-called the 5' RACE reads with MiXCR. The repertoire includes 400,000 or so distinct CDR3 sequences, 15% to 25% of them detected once, and about 8.1% sits in the top ten. Material for sequencing was PBMCs or a T cell subset sorted from them (not recorded which). Receptors were obtained from an adult woman who had mild COVID-19 (a few samples of this study predate the infection). Cell type and time point are not known. CDR3s include the opening cysteine and the closing phenylalanine or tryptophan. The D gene is left open where the match is weak. The size entry is marked missing in some rows and otherwise reads once, few, many or a size class.

clone size	V gene	J gene	D gene	CDR3 protein	CDR3 DNA
few	TRBV7-6	TRBJ2-3	.	CASSFHLTDTQYF	TGTGCCAGCAGCTTTCACCTCACAGATACGCAGTATTTT
few	TRBV24-1	TRBJ2-3	.	CATSDLKAPLGMDTQYF	TGTGCCACCAGTGATTTAAAGGCCCCTCTGGGGATGGATACGCAGTATTTT
many	TRBV7-9	TRBJ2-7	.	CASSFRGEQYF	TGTGCCAGCAGCTTCAGAGGCGAGCAGTACTTC
.	TRBV7-3	TRBJ1-1	.	CASSLLAGGGGEAFF	TGTGCCAGCAGCTTATTGGCAGGCGGCGGAGGTGAAGCTTTCTTT
.	TRBV12-3/TRBV12-4	TRBJ2-1	TRBD2	CASSTHPLAGELNEQFF	TGTGCCAGCAGTACACACCCCCTAGCGGGAGAGTTGAATGAGCAGTTCTTC
.	TRBV29-1	TRBJ1-4	.	CSGKGTGEKLFF	TGCAGCGGGAAAGGGACGGGGGAAAAACTGTTTTTT
.	TRBV24-1	TRBJ2-4	.	CATRPRLAKNIQYF	TGTGCCACCAGGCCCAGGTTAGCCAAAAACATTCAGTACTTC
few	TRBV6-1	TRBJ2-1	.	CATLVGLDSYNEQFF	TGTGCCACCCTCGTCGGGCTTGACTCCTACAATGAGCAGTTCTTC
few	TRBV24-1	TRBJ1-1	TRBD1	CATSGEGQAEAFF	TGTGCCACCAGTGGCGAGGGACAGGCTGAAGCTTTCTTT
few	TRBV7-9	TRBJ2-7	.	CASSLVEGPYEQYF	TGTGCCAGCAGCTTAGTGGAGGGGCCCTACGAGCAGTACTTC
.	TRBV5-4	TRBJ1-2	TRBD1	CASSFPLRQGGYTF	TGTGCCAGCAGCTTCCCACTCCGACAGGGAGGCTACACCTTC
few	TRBV4-2	TRBJ2-3	.	CASSQDGQRGTDTQYF	TGTGCCAGCAGCCAAGACGGACAGAGAGGCACAGATACGCAGTATTTT
.	TRBV12-3/TRBV12-4	TRBJ2-1	TRBD1	CASSPLEGQGKFF	TGTGCCAGCAGTCCCCTGGAGGGACAGGGAAAGTTCTTC
.	TRBV3-1	TRBJ2-5	TRBD2	CASSHRTSGRTQETQYF	TGTGCCAGCAGCCACCGGACTAGCGGGAGGACCCAAGAGACCCAGTACTTC
.	TRBV4-1	TRBJ2-5	.	CASSPGGTETQYF	TGCGCCAGCAGCCCGGGGGGCACGGAGACCCAGTACTTC
.	TRBV7-9	TRBJ1-1	.	CASSATAKMNTEAFF	TGTGCCAGCAGCGCGACAGCCAAGATGAACACTGAAGCTTTCTTT
many	TRBV24-1	TRBJ1-5	.	CATSAQGGNQPQHF	TGTGCCACCAGTGCACAGGGAGGCAATCAGCCCCAGCATTTT
few	TRBV12-3/TRBV12-4	TRBJ2-6	.	CASSPWGVSGANVLTF	TGTGCCAGCAGTCCCTGGGGGGTCTCTGGGGCCAACGTCCTGACTTTC
.	TRBV9	TRBJ2-3	.	CASSVDRGNTDTQYF	TGTGCCAGCAGCGTAGACCGGGGGAATACAGATACGCAGTATTTT
few	TRBV19	TRBJ1-5	.	CASSIGGADQPQHF	TGTGCCAGTAGTATAGGGGGGGCGGATCAGCCCCAGCATTTT
few	TRBV12-3/TRBV12-4	TRBJ2-5	.	CASSLGKQGSQETQYF	TGTGCCAGCAGTTTAGGAAAACAGGGTTCCCAAGAGACCCAGTACTTC
.	TRBV7-9	TRBJ1-2	.	CASSPHPYTF	TGTGCCAGCAGCCCACACCCTTACACCTTC
few	TRBV28	TRBJ2-1	.	CASSPRTDLSYNEQFF	TGTGCCAGCAGTCCGAGGACCGACCTTTCCTACAATGAGCAGTTCTTC
few	TRBV15	TRBJ2-2	TRBD1	CATSRDRTGSGELFF	TGTGCCACCAGCAGAGATCGGACAGGGTCCGGGGAGCTGTTTTTT
.	TRBV5-6	TRBJ2-3	.	CASSLRAETSTDTQYF	TGTGCCAGCAGCTTGAGAGCAGAGACTAGCACAGATACGCAGTATTTT
.	TRBV4-1	TRBJ1-1	.	CASSQVGRAAEAFF	TGCGCCAGCAGCCAAGTCGGCAGGGCGGCTGAAGCTTTCTTT
.	TRBV9	TRBJ2-5	TRBD2	CASSVTSGGGETQYF	TGTGCCAGCAGCGTGACTAGCGGGGGGGGTGAGACCCAGTACTTC
few	TRBV7-2	TRBJ2-3	.	CAGASMGGTDTQYF	TGTGCCGGAGCCTCGATGGGGGGCACAGATACGCAGTATTTT
.	TRBV27	TRBJ2-1	.	CASALRFASYNEQFF	TGTGCCAGCGCCTTAAGATTTGCCTCCTACAATGAGCAGTTCTTC
few	TRBV3-1	TRBJ1-1	.	CASSRDFTEAFF	TGTGCCAGCTCGAGGGATTTCACTGAAGCTTTCTTT
many	TRBV28	TRBJ1-5	.	CASSFRLLDEKNQPQHF	TGTGCCAGCAGTTTCCGACTTTTGGACGAGAAGAATCAGCCCCAGCATTTT
few	TRBV6-2/TRBV6-3	TRBJ2-1	.	CASSWDSYNEQFF	TGTGCCAGCAGTTGGGACTCTTACAATGAGCAGTTCTTC
.	TRBV7-6	TRBJ2-1	TRBD2	CASSFGLAGSREQFF	TGTGCCAGCAGCTTTGGACTAGCGGGATCGAGGGAGCAGTTCTTC
.	TRBV20-1	TRBJ1-1	TRBD1	CSARRDRAGTEAFF	TGCAGTGCTAGAAGGGACAGGGCTGGCACTGAAGCTTTCTTT
.	TRBV2	TRBJ2-1	TRBD2	CASYGLAPYNEQFF	TGTGCCAGCTACGGACTAGCGCCCTACAATGAGCAGTTCTTC
.	TRBV7-2	TRBJ1-1	.	CASSSGMFAEAFF	TGTGCCAGCAGCTCAGGGATGTTTGCTGAAGCTTTCTTT
few	TRBV12-3/TRBV12-4	TRBJ2-2	.	CASSLWRTGELFF	TGTGCCAGCAGTTTATGGAGAACCGGGGAGCTGTTTTTT
.	TRBV12-3/TRBV12-4	TRBJ2-3	TRBD2	CASSLLWTSGRADTQYF	TGTGCCAGCAGTTTACTCTGGACTAGCGGGAGGGCAGATACGCAGTATTTT
few	TRBV5-1	TRBJ1-1	.	CASSLIQEARTFF	TGCGCCAGCAGCTTGATCCAGGAGGCAAGAACTTTCTTT
few	TRBV30	TRBJ1-2	.	CAWSREGRKNYGYTF	TGTGCCTGGAGTCGCGAGGGGCGCAAAAACTATGGCTACACCTTC
few	TRBV10-3	TRBJ1-1	.	CAIKGGMNTEAFF	TGTGCAATCAAGGGGGGGATGAACACTGAAGCTTTCTTT
few	TRBV7-6	TRBJ1-2	TRBD1	CASSLAPGQGRDGYTF	TGTGCCAGCAGCTTAGCCCCGGGACAGGGTAGGGATGGCTACACCTTC
many	TRBV7-9	TRBJ2-1	TRBD2	CASRASGSPNEQFF	TGTGCCAGCAGAGCTAGCGGGAGCCCCAATGAGCAGTTCTTC
.	TRBV27	TRBJ2-3	TRBD2	CASRGREWADTQYF	TGTGCCAGCAGGGGGCGGGAGTGGGCAGATACGCAGTATTTT
.	TRBV5-1	TRBJ1-2	.	CASSIMTGWDGYTF	TGCGCCAGCAGTATCATGACAGGTTGGGATGGCTACACCTTC
.	TRBV4-1	TRBJ1-5	.	CASSQAGDSNQPQHF	TGCGCCAGCAGCCAAGCGGGCGATAGCAATCAGCCCCAGCATTTT
few	TRBV5-1	TRBJ2-7	TRBD2	CASSFGPGGPLIYEQYF	TGCGCCAGCAGCTTTGGTCCGGGGGGGCCTTTAATCTACGAGCAGTACTTC
few	TRBV4-1	TRBJ2-5	.	CASSQGQPKLETQYF	TGCGCCAGCAGCCAAGGACAGCCTAAACTAGAGACCCAGTACTTC
.	TRBV2	TRBJ1-4	.	CASSESEKLFF	TGTGCCAGCAGTGAAAGCGAAAAACTGTTTTTT
.	TRBV5-1	TRBJ2-7	.	CASSAARSSYEQYF	TGCGCCAGCAGCGCCGCTCGCAGCTCCTACGAGCAGTACTTC
.	TRBV5-6	TRBJ2-3	.	CASSLKGTDTQYF	TGTGCCAGCAGCTTGAAAGGAACAGATACGCAGTATTTT
.	TRBV6-5	TRBJ2-1	.	CASSYSRQGGEQFF	TGTGCCAGCAGTTACAGCCGGCAGGGCGGTGAGCAGTTCTTC
.	TRBV12-3/TRBV12-4	TRBJ2-2	TRBD2	CASKREGTGELFF	TGTGCCAGCAAGAGGGAGGGAACCGGGGAGCTGTTTTTT
few	TRBV14	TRBJ1-2	TRBD1	CASSPTGTGVFGYYGYTF	TGTGCCAGCAGCCCAACCGGGACAGGGGTTTTTGGGTACTATGGCTACACCTTC
few	TRBV24-1	TRBJ2-5	.	CATSDGVETQYF	TGTGCCACCAGTGACGGTGTGGAGACCCAGTACTTC
few	TRBV10-3	TRBJ2-7	.	CAISDAIKPYEQYF	TGTGCCATCAGTGATGCCATAAAGCCCTACGAGCAGTACTTC